This TCR beta chain was captured by sequencing in a study of early T cells in non-severe SARS-CoV-2 infection. About the research overall: Sequencing used unsorted whole-blood bulk RNA, so chains lack pairing.

Findings and limits, study-wide: Using VDJdb, the matching emphasized anti-spike CD8 responses while missing private and CD4 specificities.

Researchers tagged individual cDNA molecules with unique molecular identifiers. TCRdb recomputed calls from the 5' RACE reads with MiXCR, one row per CDR3 protein. This table has about 100,000 distinct CDR3 sequences, less than 15% appearing once. Regarding this clonotype: The antigen is unknown. Compared with germline, one end of the junction differs, possibly owing to a read error.

The germline V gene encodes CDR1 SEHNR and CDR2 FQNEAQ (reference sequence). This CDR3 has 14 amino acids. The origin of this receptor is an adult who was a healthcare worker with PCR-confirmed SARS-CoV-2 infection or an uninfected control (not recorded which). The sequenced sample consisted of whole blood. The V and J genes are TRBV7-9 and TRBJ1-6; weak D call: TRBD1 (6 bases). The CDR3 nucleotides are TGTGCCAGCAGTCCTCAGGGGATTACTTCACCCCTCCGCTTT. Translated, it gives CASSPQGITSPLRF.